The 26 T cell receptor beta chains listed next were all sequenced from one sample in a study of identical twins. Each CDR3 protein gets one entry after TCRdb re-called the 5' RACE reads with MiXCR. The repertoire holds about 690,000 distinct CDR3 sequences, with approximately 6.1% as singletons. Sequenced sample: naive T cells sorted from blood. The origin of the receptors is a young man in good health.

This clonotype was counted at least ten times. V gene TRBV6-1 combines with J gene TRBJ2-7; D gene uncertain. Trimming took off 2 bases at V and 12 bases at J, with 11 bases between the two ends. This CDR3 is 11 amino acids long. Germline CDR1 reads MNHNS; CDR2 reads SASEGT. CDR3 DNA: TGTGCCAGCAGTGAAAGAACAGATGGGTACTTC. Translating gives CASSERTDGYF.

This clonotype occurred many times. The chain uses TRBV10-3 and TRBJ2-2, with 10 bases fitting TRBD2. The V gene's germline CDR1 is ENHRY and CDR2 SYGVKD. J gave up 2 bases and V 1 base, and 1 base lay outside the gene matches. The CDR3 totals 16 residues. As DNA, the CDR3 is TGTGCCATCAGTGAGTGGACTAGCGGAAACACCGGGGAGCTGTTTTTT. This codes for CAISEWTSGNTGELFF.

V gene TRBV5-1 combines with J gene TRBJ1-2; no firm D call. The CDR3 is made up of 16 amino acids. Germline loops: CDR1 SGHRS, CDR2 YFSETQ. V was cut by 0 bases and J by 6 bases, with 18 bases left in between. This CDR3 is CASSLAEAPSQDGYTF. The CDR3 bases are TGCGCCAGCAGCTTGGCCGAGGCACCTTCTCAGGATGGCTACACCTTC.

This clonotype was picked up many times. CDR3 DNA: TGCAGTGCAACTCCGGGGGGGACTCGCGAGCAGTACTTC. Translating it yields CSATPGGTREQYF. The gene calls are TRBV20-1 and TRBJ2-7; 8 bases are a match to TRBD2. This CDR3 is 13 amino acids long. Germline-derived CDR1 and CDR2 are DFQATT and SNEGSKA (reference sequence). Unmatched junction bases numbered 10, after V lost 6 bases and J lost 6 bases.

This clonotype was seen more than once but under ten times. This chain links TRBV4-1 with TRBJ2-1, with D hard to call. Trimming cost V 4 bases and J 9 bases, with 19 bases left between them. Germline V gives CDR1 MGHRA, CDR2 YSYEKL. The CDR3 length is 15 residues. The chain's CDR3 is CASSRKEQLNSEQFF. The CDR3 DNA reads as TGCGCCAGCAGCCGAAAGGAACAACTCAATAGTGAGCAGTTCTTC.

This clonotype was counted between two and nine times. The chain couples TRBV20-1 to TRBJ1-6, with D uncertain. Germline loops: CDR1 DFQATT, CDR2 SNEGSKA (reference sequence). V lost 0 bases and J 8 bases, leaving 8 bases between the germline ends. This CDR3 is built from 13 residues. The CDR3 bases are TGCAGTGCTAGAGAATTGGGGTATTCACCCCTCCACTTT. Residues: CSARELGYSPLHF.

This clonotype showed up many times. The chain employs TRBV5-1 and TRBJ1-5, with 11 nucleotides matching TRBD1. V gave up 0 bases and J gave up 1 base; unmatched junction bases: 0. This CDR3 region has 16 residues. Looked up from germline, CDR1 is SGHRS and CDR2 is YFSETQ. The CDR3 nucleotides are TGCGCCAGCAGCTTGGGGGACAGGGGGAGCAATCAGCCCCAGCATTTT. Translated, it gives CASSLGDRGSNQPQHF.

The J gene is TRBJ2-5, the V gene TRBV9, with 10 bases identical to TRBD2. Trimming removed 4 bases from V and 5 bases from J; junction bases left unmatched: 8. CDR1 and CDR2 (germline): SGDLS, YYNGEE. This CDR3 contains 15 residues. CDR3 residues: CASSLGTSVVETQYF. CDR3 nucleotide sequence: TGTGCCAGCAGCCTAGGGACTAGCGTTGTGGAGACCCAGTACTTC.

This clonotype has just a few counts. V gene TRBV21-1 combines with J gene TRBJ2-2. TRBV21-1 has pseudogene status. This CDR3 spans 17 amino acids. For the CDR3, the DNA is TGTGCCAGCAGCAAATTATCGAGTTTCGCGAACACCGGGGAGCTGTTTTTT. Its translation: CASSKLSSFANTGELFF.

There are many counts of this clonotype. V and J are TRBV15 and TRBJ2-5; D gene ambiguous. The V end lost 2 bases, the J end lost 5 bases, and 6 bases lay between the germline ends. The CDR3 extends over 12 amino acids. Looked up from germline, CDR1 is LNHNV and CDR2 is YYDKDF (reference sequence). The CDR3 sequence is CATSRPAETQYF. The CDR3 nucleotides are TGTGCCACCAGCAGACCAGCGGAGACCCAGTACTTC.

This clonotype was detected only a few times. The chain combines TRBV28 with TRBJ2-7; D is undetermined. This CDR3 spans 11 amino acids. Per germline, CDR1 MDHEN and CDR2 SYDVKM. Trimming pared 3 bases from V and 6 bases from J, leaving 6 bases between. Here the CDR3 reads CASSFRIEQYF. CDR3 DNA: TGTGCCAGCAGTTTTCGTATCGAGCAGTACTTC.

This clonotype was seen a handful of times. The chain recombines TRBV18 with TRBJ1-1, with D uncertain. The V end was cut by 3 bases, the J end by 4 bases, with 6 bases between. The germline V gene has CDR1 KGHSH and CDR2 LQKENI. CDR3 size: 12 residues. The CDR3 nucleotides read TGTGCCAGCTCACCCACGGCCACTGAAGCTTTCTTT. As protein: CASSPTATEAFF.

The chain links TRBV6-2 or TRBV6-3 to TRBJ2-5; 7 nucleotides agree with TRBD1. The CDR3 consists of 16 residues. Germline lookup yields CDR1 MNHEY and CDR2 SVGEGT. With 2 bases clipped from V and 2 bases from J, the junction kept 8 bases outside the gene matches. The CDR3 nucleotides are TGTGCCAGCAGTTACACCCCTGGGACAGTACAAGAGACCCAGTACTTC. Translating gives CASSYTPGTVQETQYF.

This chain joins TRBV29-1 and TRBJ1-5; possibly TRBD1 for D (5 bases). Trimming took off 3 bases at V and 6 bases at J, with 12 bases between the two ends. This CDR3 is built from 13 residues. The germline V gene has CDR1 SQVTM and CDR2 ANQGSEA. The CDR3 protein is CSVDQGRGQPQHF. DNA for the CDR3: TGCAGCGTTGACCAGGGTCGGGGTCAGCCCCAGCATTTT.

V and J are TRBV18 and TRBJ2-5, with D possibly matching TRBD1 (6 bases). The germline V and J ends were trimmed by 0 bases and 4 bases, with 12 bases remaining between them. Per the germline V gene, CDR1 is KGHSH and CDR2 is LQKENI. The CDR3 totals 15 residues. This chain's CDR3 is CASSPPATGTETQYF. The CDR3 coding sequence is TGTGCCAGCTCACCACCCGCTACAGGGACAGAGACCCAGTACTTC. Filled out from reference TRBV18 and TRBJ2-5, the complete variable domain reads NAGVMQNPRHLVRRRGQEARLRCSPMKGHSHVYWYRQLPEEGLKFMVYLQKENIIDESGMPKERFSAEFPKEGPSILRIQQVVRGDSAAYFCASSPPATGTETQYFGPGTRLLVL.

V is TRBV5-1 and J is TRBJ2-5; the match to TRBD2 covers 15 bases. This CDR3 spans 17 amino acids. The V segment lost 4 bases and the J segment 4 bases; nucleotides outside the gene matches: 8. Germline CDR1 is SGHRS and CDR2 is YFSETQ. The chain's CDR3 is CASSLGLAGGPGETQYF. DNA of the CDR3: TGCGCCAGCAGCCTAGGACTAGCGGGAGGGCCTGGAGAGACCCAGTACTTC. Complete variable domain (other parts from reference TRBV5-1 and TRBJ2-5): KAGVTQTPRYLIKTRGQQVTLSCSPISGHRSVSWYQQTPGQGLQFLFEYFSETQRNKGNFPGRFSGRQFSNSRSEMNVSTLELGDSALYLCASSLGLAGGPGETQYFGPGTRLLVL.

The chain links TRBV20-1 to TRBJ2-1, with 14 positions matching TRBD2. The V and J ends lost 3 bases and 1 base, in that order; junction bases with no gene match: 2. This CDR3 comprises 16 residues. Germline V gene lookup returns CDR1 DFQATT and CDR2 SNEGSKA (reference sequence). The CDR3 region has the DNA TGCAGTGCTAGGGGACTAGCGGGAGTATCCTACAATGAGCAGTTCTTC. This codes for CSARGLAGVSYNEQFF.

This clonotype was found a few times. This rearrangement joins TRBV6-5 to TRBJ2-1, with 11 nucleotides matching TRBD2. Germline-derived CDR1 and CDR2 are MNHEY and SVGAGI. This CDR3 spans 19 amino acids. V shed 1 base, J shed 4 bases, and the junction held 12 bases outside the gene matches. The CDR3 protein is CASSYFVPGASGGYNEQFF. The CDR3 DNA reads TGTGCCAGCAGTTACTTTGTTCCTGGGGCTAGCGGGGGGTACAATGAGCAGTTCTTC.

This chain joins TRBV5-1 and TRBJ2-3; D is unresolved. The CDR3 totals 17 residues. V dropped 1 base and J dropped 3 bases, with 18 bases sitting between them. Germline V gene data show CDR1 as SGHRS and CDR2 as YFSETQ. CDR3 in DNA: TGCGCCAGCAGCTTGCGGTCGTCAGGTGGTTTAACAGATACGCAGTATTTT. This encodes CASSLRSSGGLTDTQYF.

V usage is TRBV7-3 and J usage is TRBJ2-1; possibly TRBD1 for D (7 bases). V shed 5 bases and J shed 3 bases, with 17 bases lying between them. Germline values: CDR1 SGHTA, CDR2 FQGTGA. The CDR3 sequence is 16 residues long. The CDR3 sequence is CASSARGRRFYNEQFF. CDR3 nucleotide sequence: TGTGCCAGCAGCGCCAGGGGGAGGAGGTTCTACAATGAGCAGTTCTTC.

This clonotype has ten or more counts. CDR3 sequence reads: CASSATGAGSPLHF. CDR3 sequence (DNA): TGTGCCAGCAGTGCGACAGGGGCTGGTTCACCCCTCCACTTT. The chain carries TRBV25-1 and TRBJ1-6, with TRBD1 matching over 8 bases. This CDR3 contains 14 residues. Germline lookup yields CDR1 MGHDK and CDR2 SYGVNS. J gave up 9 bases and V 4 bases, and 5 bases lay outside the gene matches.

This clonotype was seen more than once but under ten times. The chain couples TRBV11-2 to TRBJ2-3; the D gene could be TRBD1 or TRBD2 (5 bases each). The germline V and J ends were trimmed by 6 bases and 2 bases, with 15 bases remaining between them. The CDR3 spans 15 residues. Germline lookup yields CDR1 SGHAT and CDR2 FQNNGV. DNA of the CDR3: TGTGCCAGCAGTCCATCTCAGGGAGCCACAGATACGCAGTATTTT. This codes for CASSPSQGATDTQYF.

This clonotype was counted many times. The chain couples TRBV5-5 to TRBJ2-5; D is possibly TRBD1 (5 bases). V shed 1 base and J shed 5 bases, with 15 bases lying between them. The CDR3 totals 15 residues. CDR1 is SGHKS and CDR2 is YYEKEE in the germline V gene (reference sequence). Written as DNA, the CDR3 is TGTGCCAGCAGCTTGCGTGGGGCTGCTGAGGAGACCCAGTACTTC. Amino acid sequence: CASSLRGAAEETQYF.

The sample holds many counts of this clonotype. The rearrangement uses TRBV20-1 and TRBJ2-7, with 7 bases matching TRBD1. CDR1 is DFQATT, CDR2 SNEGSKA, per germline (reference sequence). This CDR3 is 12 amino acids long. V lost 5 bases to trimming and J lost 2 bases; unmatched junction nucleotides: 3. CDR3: CSAVTGAYEQYF. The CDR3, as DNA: TGCAGTGCTGTAACAGGGGCCTACGAGCAGTACTTC.

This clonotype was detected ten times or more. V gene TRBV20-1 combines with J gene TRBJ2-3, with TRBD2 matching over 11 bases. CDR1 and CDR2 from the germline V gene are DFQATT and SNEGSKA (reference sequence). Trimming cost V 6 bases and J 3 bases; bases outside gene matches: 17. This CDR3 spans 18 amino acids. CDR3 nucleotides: TGCAGTGCAAGAACTAGCGGGAGTATTTTGGGGCGGACAGATACGCAGTATTTT. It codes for CSARTSGSILGRTDTQYF.

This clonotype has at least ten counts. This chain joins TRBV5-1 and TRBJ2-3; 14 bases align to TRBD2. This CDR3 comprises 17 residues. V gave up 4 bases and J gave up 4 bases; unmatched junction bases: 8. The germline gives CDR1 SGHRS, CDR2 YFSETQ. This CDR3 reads CASSLSGLAGGADTQYF. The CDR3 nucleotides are TGCGCCAGCAGCCTCTCCGGACTAGCGGGAGGTGCAGATACGCAGTATTTT.